The clone carrying this T cell receptor (beta chain) was recorded a few times. The antigen remains unidentified. The data originate from a study of T-cell memory formation after mild COVID-19. Whole-study context: Clustering of TCRs was largely donor specific.

The V end lost 1 base, the J end lost 3 bases, and 18 bases lay between the germline ends. Germline V gene lookup returns CDR1 MGHRA and CDR2 YSYEKL. The CDR3 contains 17 residues. Study-level findings and limits: Pre-infection memory contained some responding clones, which suggested that cross-reactive memory had joined. Contracting clones from day 15 to 85 had balanced CD4/CD8; later expanders favoured CD4+.

TCRdb reprocessed the 5' RACE reads with MiXCR, giving one entry per CDR3 protein. The sample carries about 260,000 distinct CDR3 sequences, over 15% recorded once. The specimen sequenced was PBMCs or a T cell subset sorted from them (not recorded which). The chain joins TRBV4-1 to TRBJ1-2; D is unresolved. This sequence originates from a young man who had mild COVID-19 (a few samples of this study predate the infection). Cell type and time point are not known. In DNA form, the CDR3 reads TGCGCCAGCAGCCAAGCTGGCGGCACCCTAAGGGACTATGGCTACACCTTC. Encoded protein: CASSQAGGTLRDYGYTF.